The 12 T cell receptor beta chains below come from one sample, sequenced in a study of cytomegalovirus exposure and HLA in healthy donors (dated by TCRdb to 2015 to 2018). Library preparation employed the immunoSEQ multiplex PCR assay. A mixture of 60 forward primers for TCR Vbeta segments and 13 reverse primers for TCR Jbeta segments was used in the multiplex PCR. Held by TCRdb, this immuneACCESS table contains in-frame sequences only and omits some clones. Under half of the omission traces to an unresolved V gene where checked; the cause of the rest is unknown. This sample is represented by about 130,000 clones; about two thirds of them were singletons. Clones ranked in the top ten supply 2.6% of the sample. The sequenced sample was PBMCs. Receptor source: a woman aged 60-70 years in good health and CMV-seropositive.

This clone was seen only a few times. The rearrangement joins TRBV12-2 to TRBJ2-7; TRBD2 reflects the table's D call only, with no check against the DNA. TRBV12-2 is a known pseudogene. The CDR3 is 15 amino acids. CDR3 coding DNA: TGTGCAAGTCGCTTTGAGCTCTATTACTCCTACGAGCAGTACTTC. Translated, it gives CASRFELYYSYEQYF.

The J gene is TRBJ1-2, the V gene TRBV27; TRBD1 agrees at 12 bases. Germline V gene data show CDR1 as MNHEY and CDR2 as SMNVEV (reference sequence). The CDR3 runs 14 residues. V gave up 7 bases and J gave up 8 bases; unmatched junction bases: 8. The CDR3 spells CASTQGQGAQGYTF. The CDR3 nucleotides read TGTGCCAGCACCCAGGGACAGGGGGCGCAAGGCTACACCTTC.

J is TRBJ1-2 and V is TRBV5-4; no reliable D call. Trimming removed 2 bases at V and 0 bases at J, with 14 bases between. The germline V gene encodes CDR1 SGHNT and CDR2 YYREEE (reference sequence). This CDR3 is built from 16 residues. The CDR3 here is CASSFQDSAPNYGYTF. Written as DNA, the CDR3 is TGTGCCAGCAGCTTCCAGGATTCGGCCCCTAACTATGGCTACACCTTC.

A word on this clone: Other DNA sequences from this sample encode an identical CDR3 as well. The CDR3 loop is CASSLVAGDNSPLHF. Here the CDR3 DNA reads TGTGCCAGCAGCTTAGTGGCAGGGGATAATTCACCCCTCCACTTT. The chain uses TRBV7-9 and TRBJ1-6, with TRBD1 as a possible D gene (6 bases). The CDR3 consists of 15 residues. CDR1 and CDR2 (germline): SEHNR, FQNEAQ (reference sequence). The V end was cut by 1 base, the J end by 5 bases, with 9 bases between.

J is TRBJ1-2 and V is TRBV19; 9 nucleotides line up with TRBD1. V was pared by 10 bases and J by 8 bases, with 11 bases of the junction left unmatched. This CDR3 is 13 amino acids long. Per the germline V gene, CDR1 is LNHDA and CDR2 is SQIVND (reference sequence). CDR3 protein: CATIDRGSQGYTF. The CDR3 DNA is TGTGCCACAATCGACAGGGGGAGTCAGGGCTACACCTTC.

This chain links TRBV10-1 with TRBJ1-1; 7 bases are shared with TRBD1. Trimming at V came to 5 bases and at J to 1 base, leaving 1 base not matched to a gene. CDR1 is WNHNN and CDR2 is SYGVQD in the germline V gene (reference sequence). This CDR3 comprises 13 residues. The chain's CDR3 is CASSWDRNTEAFF. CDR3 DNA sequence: TGCGCCAGCAGTTGGGACAGGAACACTGAAGCTTTCTTT.

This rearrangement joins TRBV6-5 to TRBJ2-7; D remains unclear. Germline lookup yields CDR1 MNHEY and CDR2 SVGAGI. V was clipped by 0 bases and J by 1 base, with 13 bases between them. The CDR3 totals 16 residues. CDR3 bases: TGTGCCAGCAGTTACTCGGCAGTCTTTCTTTCCTACGAGCAGTACTTC. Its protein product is CASSYSAVFLSYEQYF.

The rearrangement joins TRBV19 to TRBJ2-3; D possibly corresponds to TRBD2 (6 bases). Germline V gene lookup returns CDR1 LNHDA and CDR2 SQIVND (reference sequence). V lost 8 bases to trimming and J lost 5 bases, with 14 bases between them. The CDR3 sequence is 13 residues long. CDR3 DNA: TGTGCCAGTGGGGGGTCCGGCAGAGATACGCAGTATTTT. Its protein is CASGGSGRDTQYF.

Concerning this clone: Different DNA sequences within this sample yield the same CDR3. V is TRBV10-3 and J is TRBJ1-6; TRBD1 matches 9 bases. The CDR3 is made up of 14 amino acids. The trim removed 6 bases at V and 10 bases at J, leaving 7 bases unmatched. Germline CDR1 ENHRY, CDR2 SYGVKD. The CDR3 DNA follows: TGTGCCATCAGACCGGGACAGGGAAAATCACCCCTCCACTTT. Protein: CAIRPGQGKSPLHF.

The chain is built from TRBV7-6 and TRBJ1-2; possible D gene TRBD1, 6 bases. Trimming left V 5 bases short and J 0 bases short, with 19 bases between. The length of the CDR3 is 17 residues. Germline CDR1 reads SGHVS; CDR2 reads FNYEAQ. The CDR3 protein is CASSNIRGGGANYGYTF. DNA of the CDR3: TGTGCCAGCAGCAACATCAGGGGCGGAGGAGCTAACTATGGCTACACCTTC.

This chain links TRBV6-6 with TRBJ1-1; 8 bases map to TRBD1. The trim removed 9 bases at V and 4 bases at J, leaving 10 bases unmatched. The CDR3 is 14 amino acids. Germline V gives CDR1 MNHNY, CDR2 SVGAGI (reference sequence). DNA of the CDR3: TGTGCCAGTTCCCCCGGACAGGGCCCCACTGAAGCTTTCTTT. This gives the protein CASSPGQGPTEAFF.

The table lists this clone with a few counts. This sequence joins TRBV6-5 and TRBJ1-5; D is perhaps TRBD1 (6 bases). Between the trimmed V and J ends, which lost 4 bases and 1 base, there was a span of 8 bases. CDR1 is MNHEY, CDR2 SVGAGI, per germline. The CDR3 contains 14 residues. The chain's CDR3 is CASSLQGSNQPQHF. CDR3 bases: TGTGCCAGCAGTTTACAGGGAAGCAATCAGCCCCAGCATTTT.